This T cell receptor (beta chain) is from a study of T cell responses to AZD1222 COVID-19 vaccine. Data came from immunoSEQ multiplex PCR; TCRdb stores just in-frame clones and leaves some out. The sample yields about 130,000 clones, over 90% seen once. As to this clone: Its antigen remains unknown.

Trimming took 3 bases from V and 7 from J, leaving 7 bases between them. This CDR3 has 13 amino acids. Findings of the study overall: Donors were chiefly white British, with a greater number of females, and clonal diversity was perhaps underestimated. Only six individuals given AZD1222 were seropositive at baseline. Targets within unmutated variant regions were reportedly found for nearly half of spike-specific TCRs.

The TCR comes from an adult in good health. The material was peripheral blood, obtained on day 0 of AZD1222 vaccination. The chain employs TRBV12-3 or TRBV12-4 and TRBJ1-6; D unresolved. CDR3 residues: CASSFRRNSPLHF. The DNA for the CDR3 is TGTGCCAGCAGTTTTAGGCGCAATTCACCCCTCCACTTT.